The 7 T cell receptor beta chains in this list originate from one sample, sequenced in a study of cytomegalovirus exposure and HLA in healthy donors. PCR was performed using 60 Vbeta and 13 Jbeta primers. The table came from immunoSEQ multiplex PCR; TCRdb's copy has only in-frame clones and leaves some out. The sample lists roughly 150,000 clones, around 78% occurring once. Input material: PBMCs. All receptors come from a man in his forties in good health and CMV-seronegative.

J is TRBJ2-5 and V is TRBV30, with 13 nucleotides matching TRBD2. Germline CDR1 GTSNPN, CDR2 SVGIG (reference sequence). J gave up 2 bases and V 2 bases, and 8 bases lay outside the gene matches. The CDR3 has 17 residues. CDR3 nucleotides: TGTGCCTGGAGTTCCCCCTGGACTAGCGGGAGACAAGAGACCCAGTACTTC. Protein sequence: CAWSSPWTSGRQETQYF.

The chain couples TRBV2 to TRBJ1-1; D remains unclear. Germline V gene lookup returns CDR1 SNHLY and CDR2 FYNNEI. Trimming cost V 6 bases and J 6 bases, with 14 bases left between them. The length of the CDR3 is 13 residues. This CDR3 reads CASRVEVMAEAFF. The CDR3 DNA reads TGTGCCAGCAGGGTGGAGGTTATGGCTGAAGCTTTCTTT.

The chain links TRBV5-1 to TRBJ2-3; 12 bases map to TRBD2. Losses at the gene ends were 4 bases for V and 3 bases for J; bases not matched to a gene: 6. The CDR3 runs to 16 residues. Germline V gives CDR1 SGHRS, CDR2 YFSETQ. CDR3 protein: CASSALAGGITDTQYF. The CDR3, as DNA: TGCGCCAGCAGCGCTCTAGCGGGAGGGATAACAGATACGCAGTATTTT.

The chain recombines TRBV7-6 with TRBJ2-5; D unclear. The CDR3 length is 12 residues. V lost 5 bases and J lost 5, with 9 bases in between. Germline assignment: CDR1 SGHVS and CDR2 FNYEAQ. The CDR3 coding sequence is TGTGCCAGCAGCCCCCATCGGGAGACCCAGTACTTC. It codes for CASSPHRETQYF. Looking up the rest from reference TRBV7-6 and TRBJ2-5 gives the full variable domain: GAGVSQSPRYKVTKRGQDVALRCDPISGHVSLYWYRQALGQGPEFLTYFNYEAQQDKSGLPNDRFSAERPEGSISTLTIQRTEQRDSAMYRCASSPHRETQYFGPGTRLLVL.

The chain carries TRBV29-1 and TRBJ1-2; 7 nucleotides align to TRBD1. CDR3 size: 13 residues. Trimming cost V 1 base and J 8 bases; bases outside gene matches: 7. Germline CDR1 reads SQVTM; CDR2 reads ANQGSEA. CDR3 DNA: TGCAGCGTTGAAGGTCAGGGGGGTGTAGGCTACACCTTC. Translated, it gives CSVEGQGGVGYTF.

This clone was picked up a small number of times. This chain links TRBV9 with TRBJ1-4, with D tentatively TRBD1 (5 bases). Germline CDR1 and CDR2: SGDLS and YYNGEE. The CDR3 has 13 residues. V was trimmed by 0 bases and J by 12 bases, leaving 12 bases between them. The CDR3 spells CASSVAGAEELFF. The CDR3 nucleotides read TGTGCCAGCAGCGTAGCTGGGGCCGAGGAACTGTTTTTT. Together with reference TRBV9 and TRBJ1-4, the CDR3 gives the full variable domain: DSGVTQTPKHLITATGQRVTLRCSPRSGDLSVYWYQQSLDQGLQFLIQYYNGEERAKGNILERFSAQQFPDLHSELNLSSLELGDSALYFCASSVAGAEELFFGSGTQLSVL.

Remarks on this clone: Relative to the germline gene, one junction end is altered; a read error may explain this. The V and J genes are TRBV30 and TRBJ2-1, with TRBD1 matching over 8 bases. From germline, CDR1 is GTSNPN and CDR2 SVGIG (reference sequence). The CDR3 consists of 14 residues. DNA of the CDR3: TGTGCCTGGACTGCCGGGACAGGTTACAATGAGCAGCTCTTC. Its translation is CAWTAGTGYNEQLF.